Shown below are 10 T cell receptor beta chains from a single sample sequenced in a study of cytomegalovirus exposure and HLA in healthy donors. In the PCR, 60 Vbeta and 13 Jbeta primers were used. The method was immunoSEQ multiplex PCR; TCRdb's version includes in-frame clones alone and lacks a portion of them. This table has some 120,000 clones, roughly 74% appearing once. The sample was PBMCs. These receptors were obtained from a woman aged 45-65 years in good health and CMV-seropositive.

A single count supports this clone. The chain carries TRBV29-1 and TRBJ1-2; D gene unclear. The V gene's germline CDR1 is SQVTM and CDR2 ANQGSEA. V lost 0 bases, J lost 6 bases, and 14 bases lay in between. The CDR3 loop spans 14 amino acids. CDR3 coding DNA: TGCAGCGTTGAAGATACCGGATTGAGGGATGGCTACACCTTC. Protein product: CSVEDTGLRDGYTF.

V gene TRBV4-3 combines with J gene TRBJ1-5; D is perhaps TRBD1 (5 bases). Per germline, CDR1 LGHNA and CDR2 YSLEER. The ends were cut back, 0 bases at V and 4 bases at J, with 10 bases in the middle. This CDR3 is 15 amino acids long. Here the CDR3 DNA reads TGCGCCAGCAGCCAAGATTGGGGGGGGAATCAGCCCCAGCATTTT. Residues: CASSQDWGGNQPQHF.

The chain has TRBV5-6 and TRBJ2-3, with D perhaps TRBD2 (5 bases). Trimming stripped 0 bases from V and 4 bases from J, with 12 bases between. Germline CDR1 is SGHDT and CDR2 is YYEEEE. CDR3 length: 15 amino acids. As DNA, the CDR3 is TGTGCCAGCAGCTTGGGCAATACGGGGTCAGATACGCAGTATTTT. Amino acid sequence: CASSLGNTGSDTQYF.

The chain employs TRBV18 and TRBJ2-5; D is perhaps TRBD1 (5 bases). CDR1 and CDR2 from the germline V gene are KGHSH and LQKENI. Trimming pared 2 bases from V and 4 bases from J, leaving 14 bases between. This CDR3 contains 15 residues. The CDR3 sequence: CASSPDTGTGETQYF. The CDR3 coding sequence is TGTGCCAGCTCACCAGACACCGGCACAGGAGAGACCCAGTACTTC. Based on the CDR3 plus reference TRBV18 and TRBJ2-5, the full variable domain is NAGVMQNPRHLVRRRGQEARLRCSPMKGHSHVYWYRQLPEEGLKFMVYLQKENIIDESGMPKERFSAEFPKEGPSILRIQQVVRGDSAAYFCASSPDTGTGETQYFGPGTRLLVL.

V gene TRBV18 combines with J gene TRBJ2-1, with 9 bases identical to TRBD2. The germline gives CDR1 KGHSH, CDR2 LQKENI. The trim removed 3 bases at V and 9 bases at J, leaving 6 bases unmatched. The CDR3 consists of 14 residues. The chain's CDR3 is CASSPGSGSGEQFF. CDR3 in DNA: TGTGCCAGCTCACCGGGTAGCGGGAGCGGTGAGCAGTTCTTC.

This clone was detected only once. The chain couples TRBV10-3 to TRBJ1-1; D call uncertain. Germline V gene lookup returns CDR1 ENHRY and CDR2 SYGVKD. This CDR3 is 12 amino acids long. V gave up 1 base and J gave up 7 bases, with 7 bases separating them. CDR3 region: CAISELQNEAFF. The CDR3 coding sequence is TGTGCCATCAGTGAGTTGCAGAATGAAGCTTTCTTT.

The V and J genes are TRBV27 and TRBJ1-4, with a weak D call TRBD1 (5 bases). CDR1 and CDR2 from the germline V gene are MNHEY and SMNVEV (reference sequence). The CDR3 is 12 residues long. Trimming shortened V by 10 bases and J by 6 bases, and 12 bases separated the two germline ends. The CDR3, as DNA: TGTGCCACCCGGGGGGTGGATGAAAAACTGTTTTTT. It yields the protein CATRGVDEKLFF.

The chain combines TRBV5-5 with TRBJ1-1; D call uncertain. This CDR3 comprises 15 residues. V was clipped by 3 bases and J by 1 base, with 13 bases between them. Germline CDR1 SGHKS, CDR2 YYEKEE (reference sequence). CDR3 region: CASSSNSRQNTEAFF. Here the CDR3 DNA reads TGTGCCAGCAGCTCTAACAGCCGGCAGAACACTGAAGCTTTCTTT. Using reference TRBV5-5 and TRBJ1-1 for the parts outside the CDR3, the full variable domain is DAGVTQSPTHLIKTRGQQVTLRCSPISGHKSVSWYQQVLGQGPQFIFQYYEKEERGRGNFPDRFSARQFPNYSSELNVNALLLGDSALYLCASSSNSRQNTEAFFGQGTRLTVV.

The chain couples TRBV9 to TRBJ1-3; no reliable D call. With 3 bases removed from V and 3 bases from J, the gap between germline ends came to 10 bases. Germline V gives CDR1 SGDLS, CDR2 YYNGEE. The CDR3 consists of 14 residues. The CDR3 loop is CASSANSVGNTIYF. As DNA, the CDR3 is TGTGCCAGCAGCGCAAACAGTGTTGGAAACACCATATATTTT.

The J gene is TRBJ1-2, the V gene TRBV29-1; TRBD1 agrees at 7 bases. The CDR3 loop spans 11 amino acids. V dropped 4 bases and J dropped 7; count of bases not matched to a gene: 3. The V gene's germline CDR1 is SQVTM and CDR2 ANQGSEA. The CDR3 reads CSVAGGSGYTF. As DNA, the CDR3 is TGCAGCGTTGCAGGGGGAAGTGGCTACACCTTC.